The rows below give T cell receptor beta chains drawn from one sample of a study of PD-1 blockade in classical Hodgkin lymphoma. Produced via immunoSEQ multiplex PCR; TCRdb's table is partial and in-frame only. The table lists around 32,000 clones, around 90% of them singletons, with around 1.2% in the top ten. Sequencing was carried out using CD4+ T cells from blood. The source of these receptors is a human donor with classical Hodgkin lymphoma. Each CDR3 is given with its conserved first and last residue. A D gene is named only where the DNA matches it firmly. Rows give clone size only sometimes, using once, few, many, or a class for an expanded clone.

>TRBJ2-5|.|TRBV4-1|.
TGCGCCAGCAGCCAAGAAAGAGAGACCCAGTACTTC
CASSQERETQYF
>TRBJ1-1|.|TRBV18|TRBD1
TGTGCCAGCTCACCCCCCCCTGCCCGGACAGGGGGCACTGAAGCTTTCTTT
CASSPPPARTGGTEAFF
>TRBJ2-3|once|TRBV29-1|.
TGCAGCGTTGGAGGGAGGAACACAGATACGCAGTATTTT
CSVGGRNTDTQYF
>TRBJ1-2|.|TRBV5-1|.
TGCGCCAGCAGCCCCGGGGACGGATACTGGTATGGCTACACCTTC
CASSPGDGYWYGYTF
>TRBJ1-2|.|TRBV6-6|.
TGTGCCAGCAGTCCTCGAGGGCCCGGCTACACCTTC
CASSPRGPGYTF
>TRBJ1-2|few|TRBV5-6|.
TGTGCCAGCAGCTTGCGGCCGTTAACCTATGGCTACACCTTC
CASSLRPLTYGYTF
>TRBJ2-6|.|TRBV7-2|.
TGTGCCAGCAGTCGATTTAGCTCTGGGGCCAACGTCCTGACTTTC
CASSRFSSGANVLTF
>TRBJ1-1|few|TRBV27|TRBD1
TGTGCCAGCAGGGTACAGGGGAAGAACACTGAAGCTTTCTTT
CASRVQGKNTEAFF
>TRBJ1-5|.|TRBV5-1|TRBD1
TGCGCCAGCAGCTTTACCTTACAGGGGGCGAAGCAGCCCCAGCATTTT
CASSFTLQGAKQPQHF
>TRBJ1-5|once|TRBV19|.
TGTGCCAGTAGTATAGATCGGGGCGGTGTGCAGCCCCAGCATTTT
CASSIDRGGVQPQHF
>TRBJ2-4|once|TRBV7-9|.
TGTGCCAGCAGCGCCGGTCGGGACGTCAACATTCAGTACTTC
CASSAGRDVNIQYF
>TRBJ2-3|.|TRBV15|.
TGTGCCACCGGTAGCCCAGCCTCTAGCACAGATACGCAGTATTTT
CATGSPASSTDTQYF
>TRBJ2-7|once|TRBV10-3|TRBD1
TGTGCCATCAGTGAGCGGACAGGGGACCGATTCTACGAGCAGTACTTC
CAISERTGDRFYEQYF
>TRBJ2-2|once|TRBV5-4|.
TGTGCCAGCAGCTTGGATCGTGGACATGTGAACACCGGGGAGCTGTTTTTT
CASSLDRGHVNTGELFF
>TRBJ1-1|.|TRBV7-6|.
TGTGCCAGCAGTTCCCTCTACGCCACTGAAGCTTTCTTT
CASSSLYATEAFF
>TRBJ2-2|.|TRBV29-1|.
TGCAGCGTTGGGGGGATGGCCGGGGAGCTGTTTTTT
CSVGGMAGELFF
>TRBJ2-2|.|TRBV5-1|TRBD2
TGCGCCAGCAGTAGGGGACTAGCGGGAGGATCGGGGGAGCTGTTTTTT
CASSRGLAGGSGELFF
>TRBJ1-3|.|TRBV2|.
TGTGCCAGCAGTGAGGCGGGACCCAGCTCTGGAAACACCATATATTTT
CASSEAGPSSGNTIYF
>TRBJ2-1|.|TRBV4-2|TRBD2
TGTGCCAGCAGCCTAGCCGGGACTAGGGTCGATGAGCAGTTCTTC
CASSLAGTRVDEQFF
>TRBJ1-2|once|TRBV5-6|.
TGTGCCAGCAGTTCTGGGGCATATGGCTACACCTTC
CASSSGAYGYTF
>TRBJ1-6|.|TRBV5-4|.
TGTGCCAGCAGCTTTGGGGCGGCTGGGGCGAATAATTCACCCCTCCACTTT
CASSFGAAGANNSPLHF
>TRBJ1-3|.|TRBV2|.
TGTGCCAGCAAAGAAACTGGAAACACCATATATTTT
CASKETGNTIYF
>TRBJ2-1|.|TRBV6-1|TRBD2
TGTGCCAGCAGTTGGACTAGCGGGAGCTACAATGAGCAGTTCTTC
CASSWTSGSYNEQFF
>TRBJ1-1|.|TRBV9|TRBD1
TGTGCCAGCAGCGCCGCAGGGGGTAGGACTGAAGCTTTCTTT
CASSAAGGRTEAFF
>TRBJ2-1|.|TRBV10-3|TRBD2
TGTGCCATCAGTGGGCTAGCGGGAGCCAATGAGCAGTTCTTC
CAISGLAGANEQFF
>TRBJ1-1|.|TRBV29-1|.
TGCAGCGTTGAAGGTAGGGTTGGGACTGAAGCTTTCTTT
CSVEGRVGTEAFF
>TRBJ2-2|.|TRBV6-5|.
TGTGCCAGCAGTTTCGACAGTACCGGGGAGCTGTTTTTT
CASSFDSTGELFF
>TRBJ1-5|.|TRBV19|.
TGTGCCAGTATTTCCAGTTGGGGGGGAGGTCAGCCCCAGCATTTT
CASISSWGGGQPQHF
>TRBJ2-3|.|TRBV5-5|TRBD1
TGTGCCAGCAGTGTGGGACAGCCAGATACGCAGTATTTT
CASSVGQPDTQYF
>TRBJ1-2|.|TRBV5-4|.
TGTGCCAGCAGCTTAGGGGGTGTGAACTATGGCTACACCTTC
CASSLGGVNYGYTF
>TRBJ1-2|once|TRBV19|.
TGTGCCAGTACCTTTAATGTTCTCTATGGCTACACCTTC
CASTFNVLYGYTF